These T cell receptor beta chains were read from a single sample in a study of blood T cell repertoires in COVID-19. Assay used: immunoSEQ multiplex PCR; TCRdb lists only in-frame clones, some missing. The table has about 80,000 clones, 88% seen once. Input material: peripheral blood. All receptors come from a woman older than 75 with acute or convalescent COVID-19. Each CDR3 is given with its conserved first and last residue. The order of the fields is V gene, J gene, clone size, D gene, CDR3 protein, CDR3 DNA. The D gene is left open where the match is weak. Clone size is given for some rows only: seen once, a few or many times, or a class if the clone is expanded.

V gene: TRBV7-2
J gene: TRBJ2-2
clone size: -
D gene: TRBD2
CDR3 protein: CASNPTGGNTGELFF
CDR3 DNA: TGTGCCAGCAACCCGACGGGGGGGAACACCGGGGAGCTGTTTTTT

V gene: TRBV6-6
J gene: TRBJ2-1
clone size: -
D gene: -
CDR3 protein: CATGSFNEQFF
CDR3 DNA: TGTGCCACCGGGAGTTTCAATGAGCAGTTCTTC

V gene: TRBV21-1
J gene: TRBJ1-5
clone size: -
D gene: -
CDR3 protein: CASTPGQGTGGIGQPQHF
CDR3 DNA: TGTGCCAGCACCCCGGGACAGGGAACAGGAGGGATCGGACAGCCCCAGCATTTT

V gene: TRBV27
J gene: TRBJ1-3
clone size: -
D gene: -
CDR3 protein: CASSLFSPRSSGNTIYF
CDR3 DNA: TGTGCCAGCAGTTTATTCTCGCCGAGGAGCTCTGGAAACACCATATATTTT

V gene: TRBV30
J gene: TRBJ1-6
clone size: -
D gene: -
CDR3 protein: CAWRGGQGTSSYNSPLHF
CDR3 DNA: TGTGCCTGGAGGGGAGGGCAGGGGACGAGCTCCTATAATTCACCCCTCCACTTT

V gene: TRBV12-3/TRBV12-4
J gene: TRBJ2-3
clone size: -
D gene: -
CDR3 protein: CASRSRVPDTQYF
CDR3 DNA: TGTGCCAGCAGGTCCAGGGTTCCAGATACGCAGTATTTT

V gene: TRBV30
J gene: TRBJ1-1
clone size: few
D gene: -
CDR3 protein: CAWTGFRNTEAFF
CDR3 DNA: TGTGCCTGGACAGGGTTTCGGAACACTGAAGCTTTCTTT

V gene: TRBV10-3
J gene: TRBJ1-5
clone size: -
D gene: TRBD1
CDR3 protein: CAISGGDREGNQPQHF
CDR3 DNA: TGTGCCATCAGTGGTGGGGACAGGGAGGGAAATCAGCCCCAGCATTTT

V gene: TRBV27
J gene: TRBJ2-2
clone size: once
D gene: TRBD1
CDR3 protein: CASRDRPANTGELFF
CDR3 DNA: TGTGCCAGCAGGGACAGGCCCGCGAACACCGGGGAGCTGTTTTTT

V gene: TRBV5-4
J gene: TRBJ2-7
clone size: -
D gene: TRBD1
CDR3 protein: CASSLMGQGNEQYF
CDR3 DNA: TGTGCCAGCAGCTTGATGGGACAGGGGAACGAGCAGTACTTC

V gene: TRBV18
J gene: TRBJ1-1
clone size: -
D gene: TRBD1
CDR3 protein: CASSPFDRGTEAFF
CDR3 DNA: TGTGCCAGCTCACCCTTTGACAGGGGCACTGAAGCTTTCTTT

V gene: TRBV7-2
J gene: TRBJ1-2
clone size: -
D gene: TRBD1
CDR3 protein: CASSFKTGIYGYTF
CDR3 DNA: TGTGCCAGCAGCTTCAAGACAGGGATCTATGGCTACACCTTC

V gene: TRBV5-4
J gene: TRBJ2-2
clone size: -
D gene: TRBD1
CDR3 protein: CASSSRQGLTGELFF
CDR3 DNA: TGTGCCAGCAGCAGCAGACAGGGCCTCACCGGGGAGCTGTTTTTT

V gene: TRBV28
J gene: TRBJ1-6
clone size: -
D gene: TRBD1
CDR3 protein: CASSLGDRGNSPLHF
CDR3 DNA: TGTGCCAGCAGTTTGGGGGACAGGGGCAATTCACCCCTCCACTTT

V gene: TRBV7-2
J gene: TRBJ2-3
clone size: -
D gene: TRBD2
CDR3 protein: CASSWTSGGGGATQYF
CDR3 DNA: TGTGCCAGCAGCTGGACTAGCGGGGGAGGGGGCGCTACGCAGTATTTT

V gene: TRBV12-3/TRBV12-4
J gene: TRBJ1-2
clone size: few
D gene: -
CDR3 protein: CASSPDSARGYTF
CDR3 DNA: TGTGCCAGCAGCCCTGACAGCGCCAGGGGCTACACCTTC

V gene: TRBV24-1
J gene: TRBJ2-1
clone size: few
D gene: -
CDR3 protein: CATSGQGNEQFF
CDR3 DNA: TGTGCCACCAGTGGGCAGGGCAATGAGCAGTTCTTC

V gene: TRBV27
J gene: TRBJ2-7
clone size: -
D gene: TRBD2
CDR3 protein: CASDGTSGNGPYEQYF
CDR3 DNA: TGTGCCAGCGACGGGACTAGCGGAAACGGGCCCTACGAGCAGTACTTC

V gene: TRBV7-9
J gene: TRBJ2-5
clone size: -
D gene: TRBD2
CDR3 protein: CASSHLAGGRFQETQYF
CDR3 DNA: TGTGCCAGCAGCCATTTAGCGGGGGGCCGTTTTCAAGAGACCCAGTACTTC

V gene: TRBV19
J gene: TRBJ2-7
clone size: -
D gene: TRBD1
CDR3 protein: CASTAGTGGYEQYF
CDR3 DNA: TGTGCCAGTACCGCCGGGACAGGGGGCTACGAGCAGTACTTC

V gene: TRBV19
J gene: TRBJ2-7
clone size: -
D gene: TRBD1
CDR3 protein: CASSILPGQAYEQYF
CDR3 DNA: TGTGCCAGTAGTATCCTCCCGGGACAGGCCTACGAGCAGTACTTC

V gene: TRBV7-2
J gene: TRBJ2-3
clone size: -
D gene: -
CDR3 protein: CASSLSDTQYF
CDR3 DNA: TGTGCCAGCAGCTTATCGGATACGCAGTATTTT

V gene: TRBV12-3/TRBV12-4
J gene: TRBJ2-1
clone size: -
D gene: -
CDR3 protein: CASSRTGNEQFF
CDR3 DNA: TGTGCCAGCAGTCGAACAGGTAATGAGCAGTTCTTC

V gene: TRBV5-1
J gene: TRBJ2-3
clone size: -
D gene: TRBD1
CDR3 protein: CASSSQRTGGSTDTQYF
CDR3 DNA: TGCGCCAGCAGCTCACAACGGACAGGTGGGAGCACAGATACGCAGTATTTT

V gene: TRBV11-2
J gene: TRBJ2-3
clone size: -
D gene: TRBD1
CDR3 protein: CASSLLQGARYTQYF
CDR3 DNA: TGTGCCAGCAGCTTATTACAGGGGGCGCGGTATACGCAGTATTTT

V gene: TRBV7-3
J gene: TRBJ2-3
clone size: -
D gene: TRBD2
CDR3 protein: CASSLNSGGADTQYF
CDR3 DNA: TGTGCCAGCAGCTTAAATAGCGGGGGCGCAGATACGCAGTATTTT

V gene: TRBV15
J gene: TRBJ2-7
clone size: few
D gene: -
CDR3 protein: CATSSRRGPSYEQYF
CDR3 DNA: TGTGCCACCAGCTCCCGGCGGGGGCCTTCCTACGAGCAGTACTTC